The 3 T cell receptor beta chains listed next were all sequenced from one sample in a study of T cell repertoires in cytomegalovirus infection. TCRdb independently ran MiXCR on the reads; one entry per CDR3 protein. The repertoire has about 130,000 distinct CDR3 sequences, 7% to 9.5% of them found once; the top ten carry roughly a tenth. The sequenced material came from PBMCs. The receptors stem from a human donor in good health (CMV status not recorded). Some clones in this sample may be carry-over from other donors' samples.

The table lists this clonotype with many counts. V and J are TRBV6-4 and TRBJ1-2; 8 bases map to TRBD1. Germline V gene sequence: CDR1 MRHNA, CDR2 SNTAGT. The CDR3 extends over 16 amino acids. The junction had 6 bases not matched to a gene; V was cut back by 3 bases and J by 0 bases. This CDR3 is CASSEGQEISNYGYTF. CDR3 nucleotide sequence: TGTGCCAGCAGTGAGGGACAGGAGATCTCTAACTATGGCTACACCTTC.

This clonotype was detected ten times or more. The V and J genes are TRBV6-5 and TRBJ1-1, with a tentative D call TRBD1 (5 bases). CDR1 and CDR2 (germline): MNHEY, SVGAGI. The CDR3 runs to 12 residues. Trimming removed 6 bases from V and 7 bases from J, with 12 bases in between. The CDR3 DNA sequence: TGTGCCAGCAGCCCTGGGGGAAGTGAAGCTTTCTTT. Its translation: CASSPGGSEAFF.

The chain combines TRBV2 with TRBJ1-1; 7 bases align to TRBD1. The CDR3 spans 14 residues. The germline V gene has CDR1 SNHLY and CDR2 FYNNEI. The V and J ends lost 7 bases and 1 base, in that order; junction bases with no gene match: 6. The CDR3 loop is CASIPTGPNTEAFF. The CDR3 nucleotides are TGTGCCAGCATTCCGACAGGGCCGAACACTGAAGCTTTCTTT. Full variable domain (remainder filled in from reference TRBV2 and TRBJ1-1): EPEVTQTPSHQVTQMGQEVILRCVPISNHLYFYWYRQILGQKVEFLVSFYNNEISEKSEIFDDQFSVERPDGSNFTLKIRSTKLEDSAMYFCASIPTGPNTEAFFGQGTRLTVV.